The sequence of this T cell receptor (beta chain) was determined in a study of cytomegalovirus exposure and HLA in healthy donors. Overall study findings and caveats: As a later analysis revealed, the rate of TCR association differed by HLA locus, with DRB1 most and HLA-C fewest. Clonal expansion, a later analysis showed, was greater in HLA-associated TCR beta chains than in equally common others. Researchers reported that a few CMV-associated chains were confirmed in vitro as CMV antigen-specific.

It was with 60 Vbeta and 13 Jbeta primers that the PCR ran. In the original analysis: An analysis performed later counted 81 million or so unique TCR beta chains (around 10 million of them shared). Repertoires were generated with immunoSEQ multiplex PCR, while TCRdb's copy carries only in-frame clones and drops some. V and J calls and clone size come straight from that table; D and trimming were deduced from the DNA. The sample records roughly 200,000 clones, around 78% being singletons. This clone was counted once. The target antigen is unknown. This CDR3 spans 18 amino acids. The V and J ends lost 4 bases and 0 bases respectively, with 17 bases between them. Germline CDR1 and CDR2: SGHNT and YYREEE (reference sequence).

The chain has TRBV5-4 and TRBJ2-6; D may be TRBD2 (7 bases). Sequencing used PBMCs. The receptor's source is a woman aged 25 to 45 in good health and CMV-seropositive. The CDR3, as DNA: TGTGCCAGCAGCCCAAAGGGGGGGCCCTTCTCTGGGGCCAACGTCCTGACTTTC. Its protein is CASSPKGGPFSGANVLTF.